Here is one T cell receptor (beta chain) with its context. Its antigen remains unidentified. The data belong to a study of cytomegalovirus exposure and HLA in healthy donors. Across the study: The Caucasian-associated ancestry cluster held roughly 78% of 300 to 500 genotyped donors. Study results and limitations: In an earlier analysis, about 87% or about 30%: the productive usage of most TCR beta V segments. Reportedly, HLA-A and HLA-B alleles of most subjects were accurately predicted from TCR beta.

This CDR3 region has 17 residues. The germline CDR1 and CDR2 sequences are SGHTA and FQGNSA. Trimming shortened V by 7 bases and J by 5 bases, and 23 bases separated the two germline ends. 60 Vbeta and 13 Jbeta primers were used in PCR. Method: immunoSEQ multiplex PCR; TCRdb's copy keeps in-frame clones and lacks some. The repertoire table contains 55,000 to 70,000 clones. Material: PBMCs. V gene TRBV7-2 combines with J gene TRBJ1-4; D possibly corresponds to TRBD1 (5 bases). The clonotype originates from a female donor in good health and CMV-seropositive. This CDR3 is CASTEAGVHLRNEKLFF. In DNA, the CDR3 is TGTGCCAGCACCGAGGCGGGGGTCCATTTAAGGAATGAAAAACTGTTTTTT.